Listed here are 31 T cell receptor beta chains from one sample, sequenced in a study of T cells in Graves' hyperthyroidism and ophthalmopathy. Amplification of TCR beta CDR3 regions used RNA as the template. HTBI primers drove first-round RT-PCR of the TCR CDR3. TCRdb analysed the multiplex PCR reads with MiXCR anew, one entry per CDR3 protein. The sample shows hundreds of thousands of distinct CDR3 sequences, roughly 15% of them seen only once. The sequencing sample was made of blood. The receptors derive from a woman between 45 and 60 years old with Graves' ophthalmopathy.

This clonotype was counted ten times or more. This chain links TRBV2 with TRBJ1-5; D is ambiguous. This CDR3 has 14 residues. From germline, CDR1 is SNHLY and CDR2 FYNNEI. The V end lost 9 bases, the J end lost 5 bases, and 17 bases lay between the germline ends. The CDR3 DNA reads TGTGCCAGTTCGTCTATCGAACTATATCAGCCCCAGCATTTT. Translated, it gives CASSSIELYQPQHF.

This clonotype has a handful of counts. At one boundary the junction diverges from the germline segment, which might be a read error. This chain joins TRBV28 and TRBJ2-7, with TRBD1 matching over 8 bases. The CDR3 consists of 16 residues. Germline CDR1 is MDHEN and CDR2 is SYDVKM. CDR3 nucleotides: TGTGCCAGCAGTCTCACCATTCCCCAGGGGGCCTACGGGCAGTACTTC. Amino acid sequence: CASSLTIPQGAYGQYF.

CDR3 DNA sequence: TGCGCCAGCAGCCCGTGGGTAGGGTCGCCCAGGGAGCAGTACTTC. It codes for CASSPWVGSPREQYF. The chain combines TRBV4-3 with TRBJ2-7, with no clear D. The V gene lost 4 bases and the J gene lost 7 bases, with 20 bases spanning the gap. This CDR3 spans 15 amino acids. Germline CDR1 reads LGHNA; CDR2 reads YSLEER.

This clonotype was seen a few times. The chain has TRBV3-1 and TRBJ2-1; D possibly matches TRBD1 or TRBD2 (5 bases each). The CDR3 contains 16 residues. Germline values: CDR1 LGHDT, CDR2 YNNKEL (reference sequence). V lost 3 bases and J lost 7, with 19 bases in between. CDR3 DNA: TGTGCCAGCAGCCACTTAGGGGACCCCGTTTGGAATGAGCAGTTCTTC. Its protein product is CASSHLGDPVWNEQFF.

About this clonotype itself: At one end, the junction sequence differs from germline, possibly due to a read error. This chain connects TRBV2 to TRBJ2-1; D unclear. The CDR3 contains 14 residues. Germline values: CDR1 SNHLY, CDR2 FYNNEI. This chain's CDR3 is CASILLVNLGSPLF. The CDR3 DNA sequence: TGTGCCAGCATCTTACTTGTTAATCTGGGCTCCCCCCTCTTC.

A word on this clonotype: Just one base apart from a much larger clone, this may be a read error. The chain couples TRBV2 to TRBJ1-3; D is unresolved. There are 14 residues in the CDR3. Germline V gives CDR1 SNHLY, CDR2 FYNNEI. The CDR3 here is CASSDNLSGNTIHF. CDR3 nucleotides: TGTGCCAGCAGTGACAACCTCTCTGGAAACACCATACATTTT.

CDR3 sequence (DNA): TGTGCCAGCAGTTTGGCCGGGACACCTGGAAACACCATATATTTT. It specifies CASSLAGTPGNTIYF. The chain employs TRBV27 and TRBJ1-3; tentative D call: TRBD1 (6 bases). From germline, CDR1 is MNHEY and CDR2 SMNVEV (reference sequence). V was clipped by 3 bases and J by 2 bases, with 11 bases between them. The CDR3 consists of 15 residues.

Turning to this clonotype: Given a much more abundant clone one base away, this may be a read error. The chain has TRBV5-1 and TRBJ2-2; the match to TRBD1 covers 7 bases. The germline V gene encodes CDR1 SGHRS and CDR2 YFSETQ. The CDR3 loop spans 14 amino acids. The CDR3 sequence is CTSSLGGPTGELFF. The CDR3 bases are TGCACCAGCAGCTTAGGGGGCCCAACCGGGGAGCTGTTTTTT.

There are many counts of this clonotype. CDR3 protein: CASSPPTGIGSPLHF. DNA for the CDR3: TGTGCCAGCTCACCACCAACCGGTATAGGTTCACCCCTCCACTTT. The rearrangement joins TRBV18 to TRBJ1-6; D remains ambiguous. The V and J ends lost 0 bases and 9 bases respectively, with 12 bases between them. Germline CDR1 is KGHSH and CDR2 is LQKENI. The CDR3 totals 15 residues.

The chain links TRBV7-9 to TRBJ2-7, with 9 bases aligning to TRBD1. Looked up from germline, CDR1 is SEHNR and CDR2 is FQNEAQ (reference sequence). J gave up 3 bases and V 4 bases, and 16 bases lay outside the gene matches. This CDR3 contains 18 residues. CDR3 nucleotides: TGTGCCAGCAGCTCCCGATCAAGGACAGGGGTTGTGATCTACGAGCAGTACTTC. Its translation: CASSSRSRTGVVIYEQYF. The full variable domain, with the rest looked up from reference TRBV7-9 and TRBJ2-7, is DTGVSQNPRHKITKRGQNVTFRCDPISEHNRLYWYRQTLGQGPEFLTYFQNEAQLEKSRLLSDRFSAERPKGSFSTLEIQRTEQGDSAMYLCASSSRSRTGVVIYEQYFGPGTRLTVT.

The chain links TRBV27 to TRBJ2-3; D might be TRBD1 (6 bases). Trimming pared 6 bases from V and 3 bases from J, leaving 13 bases between. The CDR3 spans 14 residues. CDR1 and CDR2 from the germline V gene are MNHEY and SMNVEV (reference sequence). CDR3 loop: CASSKGVETDTQYF. The CDR3 DNA sequence: TGTGCCAGCAGCAAGGGGGTCGAGACAGATACGCAGTATTTT.

This clonotype was recorded many times. V is TRBV6-2 or TRBV6-3 and J is TRBJ1-1, with D unresolved. This CDR3 is built from 14 residues. Trimming took 0 bases from V and 5 from J, leaving 10 bases between them. Germline loops: CDR1 MNHEY, CDR2 SVGEGT. CDR3 coding DNA: TGTGCCAGCAGTTACTCCCCCCGTCAGACTGAAGCTTTCTTT. Protein sequence: CASSYSPRQTEAFF.

This clonotype showed up many times. The gene calls are TRBV12-3 or TRBV12-4 and TRBJ2-1; D may be TRBD2 (5 bases). There are 13 residues in the CDR3. Deletions cut 9 bases from V and 7 bases from J, with 16 bases between. CDR3 protein: CASLEDLRNEQFF. CDR3 DNA sequence: TGTGCCAGTTTGGAGGACTTGAGGAATGAGCAGTTCTTC.

This clonotype was seen a handful of times. CDR3 nucleotides: TGTGCCAGCAAAAATTCCGGGACAGGGGGCTTTGGCACTGAAGCTTTCTTT. This translates into CASKNSGTGGFGTEAFF. This chain uses TRBV10-3 with TRBJ1-1; 12 positions agree with TRBD1. The CDR3 length is 17 residues. Germline CDR1 and CDR2: ENHRY and SYGVKD. V lost 10 bases to trimming and J lost 4 bases; unmatched junction nucleotides: 16.

This clonotype has just a few counts. The gene calls are TRBV20-1 and TRBJ1-4; a weak D match, TRBD1 (6 bases). V was shortened by 3 bases and J by 8 bases, with 16 bases between the two germline ends. Germline-derived CDR1 and CDR2 are DFQATT and SNEGSKA (reference sequence). The length of the CDR3 is 14 residues. The CDR3 loop is CSARGGQWGEKLFF. For the CDR3, the DNA is TGCAGTGCTAGGGGGGGACAATGGGGAGAAAAACTGTTTTTT.

Ten or more counts support this clonotype. This chain uses TRBV7-2 with TRBJ2-7; D remains unclear. Germline assignment: CDR1 SGHTA and CDR2 FQGNSA. V was cut by 1 base and J by 7 bases, with 17 bases left in between. The CDR3 covers 15 residues. CDR3 sequence (DNA): TGTGCCAGCAGCTTAGATATAGGAATGCGGAAGGAGCAGTACTTC. Amino acids: CASSLDIGMRKEQYF.

This clonotype was counted many times. The CDR3 bases are TGTGCCAGCAGTAGCAGGGTTGGGTCCAAAAACATTCAGTACTTC. It translates to CASSSRVGSKNIQYF. The V and J genes are TRBV6-1 and TRBJ2-4; possibly TRBD1 for D (5 bases). Germline CDR1 is MNHNS and CDR2 is SASEGT. Trimming removed 5 bases from V and 2 bases from J, with 13 bases in between. The CDR3 spans 15 residues.

The table lists this clonotype with a few counts. This chain uses TRBV4-1 with TRBJ1-4; TRBD1 aligns across 10 bases. V lost 1 base, J lost 5 bases, and 7 bases stayed unmatched. The CDR3 has 17 residues. CDR1 is MGHRA and CDR2 is YSYEKL in the germline V gene. CDR3 sequence reads: CASSQGGQGGKNEKLFF. Here the CDR3 DNA reads TGCGCCAGCAGCCAAGGCGGACAGGGGGGAAAGAATGAAAAACTGTTTTTT.

This clonotype was observed at least ten times. The rearrangement links TRBV2 to TRBJ2-2; D unresolved. The CDR3 has 15 residues. V lost 1 base to trimming and J lost 5 bases, with 11 bases between them. Germline CDR1 reads SNHLY; CDR2 reads FYNNEI. CDR3 nucleotides: TGTGCCAGCAGTGAAGACAGTCCGAGAACCGGGGAGCTGTTTTTT. It specifies CASSEDSPRTGELFF. The full variable domain, rest sourced from reference TRBV2 and TRBJ2-2, is EPEVTQTPSHQVTQMGQEVILRCVPISNHLYFYWYRQILGQKVEFLVSFYNNEISEKSEIFDDQFSVERPDGSNFTLKIRSTKLEDSAMYFCASSEDSPRTGELFFGEGSRLTVL.

Here the CDR3 reads CSARDSRGKGSPLHF. In nucleotides, the CDR3 is TGCAGTGCTAGAGATTCCAGGGGAAAGGGATCACCCCTCCACTTT. The gene calls are TRBV20-1 and TRBJ1-6; TRBD1 is a possible D gene (6 bases). The CDR3 covers 15 residues. V lost 0 bases to trimming and J lost 10 bases, with 16 bases between them. The germline V gene encodes CDR1 DFQATT and CDR2 SNEGSKA (reference sequence).

The sample holds many counts of this clonotype. The V gene is TRBV6-1, the J gene TRBJ1-2; TRBD1 agrees at 7 bases. CDR1 MNHNS and CDR2 SASEGT come from the germline V gene. The CDR3 runs 15 residues. V lost 2 bases to trimming and J lost 3 bases; unmatched junction nucleotides: 6. The CDR3 loop reads CASSESQGQHYGYTF. CDR3 DNA sequence: TGTGCCAGCAGTGAATCACAGGGACAGCACTATGGCTACACCTTC.

The V and J genes are TRBV11-2 and TRBJ2-5; 9 bases are a match to TRBD2. Trimming cost V 1 base and J 3 bases; bases outside gene matches: 9. Germline V gene sequence: CDR1 SGHAT, CDR2 FQNNGV. The CDR3 spans 17 residues. DNA for the CDR3: TGTGCCAGCAGCTTAGGGTCCCTAGCGGGGAGGAAAGAGACCCAGTACTTC. Translating gives CASSLGSLAGRKETQYF. Filled out from reference TRBV11-2 and TRBJ2-5, the complete variable domain reads EAGVAQSPRYKIIEKRQSVAFWCNPISGHATLYWYQQILGQGPKLLIQFQNNGVVDDSQLPKDRFSAERLKGVDSTLKIQPAKLEDSAVYLCASSLGSLAGRKETQYFGPGTRLLVL.

In this sample, this clonotype turned up many times. V gene TRBV20-1 combines with J gene TRBJ2-1; D unclear. CDR3 size: 13 residues. Germline V CDR1 and CDR2: DFQATT, SNEGSKA (reference sequence). Trimming stripped 2 bases from V and 5 bases from J, with 10 bases between. The CDR3 loop reads CSARLGLDNEQFF. The CDR3 coding sequence is TGCAGTGCTAGATTGGGCCTTGACAATGAGCAGTTCTTC.

CDR3 bases: TGTGCCAGCAGCCAAGATCGTACGGGTAGCGGGAGGACGGTTCCCTACGAGCAGTACTTC. Translation: CASSQDRTGSGRTVPYEQYF. The genes are TRBV3-1 and TRBJ2-7; 10 bases fit TRBD2. Trimming at V came to 0 bases and at J to 2 bases, leaving 16 bases not matched to a gene. The CDR3 has 20 residues. Germline V gene data show CDR1 as LGHDT and CDR2 as YNNKEL (reference sequence).

This clonotype was counted ten times or more. The chain uses TRBV5-1 and TRBJ2-5; 10 positions agree with TRBD1. Germline V gene lookup returns CDR1 SGHRS and CDR2 YFSETQ. The CDR3 runs 14 residues. V shed 4 bases, J shed 4 bases, and the junction held 4 bases outside the gene matches. In DNA, the CDR3 is TGCGCCAGCAGCCAGACAGGGGGCGGAGAGACCCAGTACTTC. Translated, it gives CASSQTGGGETQYF. The whole variable domain, filled in from reference TRBV5-1 and TRBJ2-5, reads KAGVTQTPRYLIKTRGQQVTLSCSPISGHRSVSWYQQTPGQGLQFLFEYFSETQRNKGNFPGRFSGRQFSNSRSEMNVSTLELGDSALYLCASSQTGGGETQYFGPGTRLLVL.

This clonotype was detected many times. The chain recombines TRBV2 with TRBJ2-3, with 7 nucleotides matching TRBD2. V was pared by 7 bases and J by 5 bases, with 12 bases of the junction left unmatched. This CDR3 region has 15 residues. Per germline, CDR1 SNHLY and CDR2 FYNNEI. The DNA of the CDR3 is TGTGCCAGCAAAGACGTCGAGCGGGATTTAGATACGCAGTATTTT. Its protein product is CASKDVERDLDTQYF.

This clonotype has at least ten counts. DNA of the CDR3: TGTGCCACCAGTGACCCAGGACAGGGGGTCACCGGGGAGCTGTTTTTT. This translates into CATSDPGQGVTGELFF. This chain uses TRBV24-1 with TRBJ2-2, with 10 positions matching TRBD1. V dropped 4 bases and J dropped 4; count of bases not matched to a gene: 5. Germline V gene data show CDR1 as KGHDR and CDR2 as SFDVKD. This CDR3 comprises 16 residues.

In its sample, this clonotype was seen a few times. The rearrangement joins TRBV2 to TRBJ1-4, with D possibly matching TRBD1 (5 bases). The CDR3 consists of 14 residues. Trimming shortened V by 6 bases and J by 7 bases, and 15 bases separated the two germline ends. Germline lookup yields CDR1 SNHLY and CDR2 FYNNEI. The CDR3 nucleotides are TGTGCCAGCAGCGACGGGACCCTTGCTGAAAAACTGTTTTTT. Translated, it gives CASSDGTLAEKLFF.

This clonotype was counted at least ten times. V gene TRBV6-2 or TRBV6-3 combines with J gene TRBJ2-7, with 7 bases fitting TRBD2. V trimming: 2 bases; J trimming: 2 bases; junction bases outside the gene matches: 6. Germline V gene sequence: CDR1 MNHEY, CDR2 SVGEGT. The CDR3 runs 15 residues. In nucleotides, the CDR3 is TGTGCCAGCAGTTACCAGGCTAGCGGAACCTACGAGCAGTACTTC. It specifies CASSYQASGTYEQYF.

This clonotype was recorded many times. The chain has TRBV12-5 and TRBJ2-5, with TRBD2 matching over 15 bases. CDR1 and CDR2 (germline): LGHNT, FRNRAP. CDR3 length equals 16 residues. The junction had 5 bases not matched to a gene; V was cut back by 5 bases and J by 4 bases. CDR3 nucleotides: TGTGCTAGTGGTATAGGGACTAGCGGGAGGACAGAGACCCAGTACTTC. Its protein is CASGIGTSGRTETQYF.

This clonotype occurred many times. The chain uses TRBV20-1 and TRBJ2-7; the D gene is possibly TRBD2 (5 bases). Trimming took 2 bases from V and 2 from J, leaving 13 bases between them. From germline, CDR1 is DFQATT and CDR2 SNEGSKA (reference sequence). There are 14 residues in the CDR3. CDR3 in DNA: TGCAGTGCTAGAAACAGACTATCAACCTACGAGCAGTACTTC. Protein sequence: CSARNRLSTYEQYF.